Described below is a single T cell receptor beta chain sequence and its context. The CDR3 consists of 13 residues. Per the germline V gene, CDR1 is LNHDA and CDR2 is SQIVND (reference sequence). Unmatched junction bases numbered 4, after V lost 5 bases and J lost 5 bases. This sample is drawn from a study of blood T cell repertoires in COVID-19. Libraries were prepared by immunoSEQ multiplex PCR; TCRdb keeps only in-frame clonotypes and omits some of them. This sample carries about 150,000 clones, approximately 80% of them seen once, and the ten largest clones take roughly 5.6%. Recruits, aged roughly 18 to 89 years, lived in 24 US areas. Cohort 3 recovery required two negative PCRs, clearance, or symptom resolution.

The rearrangement links TRBV19 to TRBJ1-1; 8 bases fit TRBD1. The TCR originated in a woman aged 50 to 60 who had recovered from COVID-19. The sequencing sample was made of PBMCs or T cells enriched from blood (not recorded which). CDR3 loop: CASSLDRVTEAFF. CDR3 DNA sequence: TGTGCCAGTAGTTTGGACAGGGTGACTGAAGCTTTCTTT.